Reported below is one T cell receptor (beta chain). This entry comes from a study of T cell changes during pregnancy in multiple sclerosis. Measured with immunoSEQ multiplex PCR; TCRdb has only the in-frame clones, and not every one. The sample shows about 69,000 clones, about nine tenths of them seen only once. Germline V gene data show CDR1 as KGHSH and CDR2 as LQKENI. The V end was cut by 3 bases, the J end by 8 bases, with 25 bases between. The CDR3 loop spans 17 amino acids. The chain joins TRBV18 to TRBJ1-2; possibly TRBD1 for D (5 bases). Sequenced here: peripheral blood, sampled in the third trimester of pregnancy. The origin of this receptor is a female donor with multiple sclerosis, enrolled in a pregnancy study. For the CDR3, the DNA is TGTGCCAGCTCACCCTCCGGCGTCCAGGGAGGGATGGGAGGCTACACCTTC. Translating gives CASSPSGVQGGMGGYTF.